The present entry profiles one T cell receptor beta chain with its context. What it binds is not known. This CDR3 spans 14 amino acids. After removal of 3 bases from V and 12 bases from J, the junction contained 11 bases not matched to a gene. Germline-derived CDR1 and CDR2 are LNHNV and YYDKDF (reference sequence). Using immunoSEQ multiplex PCR, the repertoire was profiled, and TCRdb retains in-frame clones only, with some absent. The sample lists 74,000 or so clones, roughly 85% occurring once. This sample is drawn from a study of OX40 agonist ivuxolimab in advanced cancers. General study findings and limits: The study observed clonal expansion of CD4+ and CD8+ blood T cells by week 6 at 0.1 to 3.0 mg/kg.

The specimen comprised CD4+ or CD8+ T cells sorted from blood, sampled in a trial of the OX40 agonist ivuxolimab. This TCR was recovered from an adult with an advanced solid tumor such as melanoma, head and neck, liver or kidney cancer. This sequence joins TRBV15 and TRBJ1-1; 9 nucleotides agree with TRBD1. DNA for the CDR3: TGTGCCACCAGCAGCAACCTTGGACAGGGGAAGTCTTTCTTT. Encoded protein: CATSSNLGQGKSFF. Complete variable domain (other parts from reference TRBV15 and TRBJ1-1): DAMVIQNPRYQVTQFGKPVTLSCSQTLNHNVMYWYQQKSSQAPKLLFHYYDKDFNNEADTPDNFQSRRPNTSFCFLDIRSPGLGDTAMYLCATSSNLGQGKSFFGQGTRLTVV.